Sequencing of this T cell receptor beta chain was carried out in a study of blood T cell repertoires in COVID-19. Study summary: T cells, B-cell-depleted T cells, or PBMCs supplied cDNA or gDNA.

The ends were cut back, 6 bases at V and 4 bases at J, with 11 bases in the middle. This CDR3 is 14 amino acids long. Germline-derived CDR1 and CDR2 are SGHRS and YFSETQ. As processed by the authors: The authors estimated nucleated cell counts from reference gene primer amplification. Generated by immunoSEQ multiplex PCR, the TCRdb table keeps only in-frame clones and is missing some. The V and J calls and clone size are taken from that table; D and trimming were inferred from the DNA. The sample has some 300,000 clones; around 88% are singletons. The chain recombines TRBV5-1 with TRBJ1-6; D is undetermined. The source of this sequence is a woman aged 25-40 years who had recovered from COVID-19. Specimen: peripheral blood. CDR3 region: CASKENGYNSPLHF. The CDR3 nucleotides read TGCGCCAGCAAGGAGAATGGGTATAATTCACCCCTCCACTTT.